Following are 27 T cell receptor beta chains from one sample sequenced in a study of CD8+ T cells in alopecia areata. Sequencing relied on a cDNA template that was reverse transcribed from extracted RNA. Clones were sequenced by immunoSEQ multiplex PCR, and TCRdb holds only the in-frame ones, with some missing. The sample lists 200,000 to 250,000 clones; about 53% were seen once. This material consisted of CD4+ T cells sorted from blood, taken at week 0. Receptors originate from a human donor with alopecia areata.

The J gene is TRBJ2-7, the V gene TRBV7-9; D call uncertain. There are 12 residues in the CDR3. CDR1 is SEHNR and CDR2 is FQNEAQ in the germline V gene (reference sequence). V was shortened by 5 bases and J by 2 bases, with 7 bases between the two germline ends. The CDR3 sequence: CASSPETYEQYF. The DNA for the CDR3 is TGTGCCAGCAGCCCTGAGACCTACGAGCAGTACTTC. Full variable domain (outside the CDR3, taken from reference TRBV7-9 and TRBJ2-7): DTGVSQNPRHKITKRGQNVTFRCDPISEHNRLYWYRQTLGQGPEFLTYFQNEAQLEKSRLLSDRFSAERPKGSFSTLEIQRTEQGDSAMYLCASSPETYEQYFGPGTRLTVT.

V is TRBV5-1 and J is TRBJ2-5; 7 positions match TRBD1. CDR3 size: 15 residues. Germline CDR1 is SGHRS and CDR2 is YFSETQ. The junction had 8 bases not matched to a gene; V was cut back by 5 bases and J by 1 base. CDR3 region: CASRQATGSQETQYF. Written as DNA, the CDR3 is TGCGCCAGCAGACAAGCGACAGGGTCCCAAGAGACCCAGTACTTC.

The gene calls are TRBV19 and TRBJ2-7, with 7 bases lining up with TRBD1. The CDR3 runs to 14 residues. Germline CDR1 and CDR2: LNHDA and SQIVND (reference sequence). J lost 2 bases, V lost 4 bases, and 5 bases had no gene match. This chain's CDR3 is CASSRMTGTYEQYF. In DNA, the CDR3 is TGTGCCAGTAGTAGAATGACAGGGACCTACGAGCAGTACTTC. Complete variable domain (other parts from reference TRBV19 and TRBJ2-7): DGGITQSPKYLFRKEGQNVTLSCEQNLNHDAMYWYRQDPGQGLRLIYYSQIVNDFQKGDIAEGYSVSREKKESFPLTVTSAQKNPTAFYLCASSRMTGTYEQYFGPGTRLTVT.

The rearrangement joins TRBV2 to TRBJ1-2; 7 nucleotides match TRBD1. The V and J ends lost 5 bases and 8 bases, in that order; junction bases with no gene match: 5. Germline assignment: CDR1 SNHLY and CDR2 FYNNEI. This CDR3 region has 12 residues. The CDR3 region has the DNA TGTGCCAGCAGTTTACCAGGGGGAGGCTACACCTTC. It specifies CASSLPGGGYTF.

This chain connects TRBV4-1 to TRBJ2-5; a possible D gene is TRBD2 (5 bases). Deletions cut 0 bases from V and 1 base from J, with 9 bases between. The length of the CDR3 is 15 residues. CDR1 is MGHRA and CDR2 is YSYEKL in the germline V gene. The CDR3 loop is CASSQEGGPQETQYF. CDR3 coding DNA: TGCGCCAGCAGCCAAGAAGGCGGGCCCCAAGAGACCCAGTACTTC.

The CDR3 sequence is CSVQARTGGGTEAFF. CDR3 sequence (DNA): TGCAGCGTCCAAGCCCGGACAGGGGGAGGCACTGAAGCTTTCTTT. The rearrangement links TRBV29-1 to TRBJ1-1, with TRBD1 matching over 10 bases. The CDR3 consists of 15 residues. The V and J ends lost 6 bases and 4 bases, in that order; junction bases with no gene match: 11. The germline gives CDR1 SQVTM, CDR2 ANQGSEA.

The rearrangement uses TRBV2 and TRBJ2-7; D gene ambiguous. CDR3 length: 13 amino acids. V lost 7 bases to trimming and J lost 2 bases, with 12 bases between them. CDR1 is SNHLY, CDR2 FYNNEI, per germline. In DNA, the CDR3 is TGTGCCAGCAAGGCCCTGGGCCCCTACGAGCAGTACTTC. This encodes CASKALGPYEQYF.

V is TRBV27 and J is TRBJ2-7, with 8 bases lining up with TRBD2. The length of the CDR3 is 13 residues. CDR1 is MNHEY, CDR2 SMNVEV, per germline (reference sequence). After removal of 6 bases from V and 3 bases from J, the junction contained 4 bases not matched to a gene. CDR3 DNA: TGTGCCAGCAGCCCCCGGGGGGGCTACGAGCAGTACTTC. Residues: CASSPRGGYEQYF.

This chain links TRBV4-1 with TRBJ2-7, with 11 nucleotides matching TRBD1. The CDR3 covers 15 residues. The J segment lost 4 bases and the V segment lost 3 bases, leaving 5 bases of the junction unmatched. Looked up from germline, CDR1 is MGHRA and CDR2 is YSYEKL. CDR3 sequence (DNA): TGCGCCAGCAGCCACAACCGGGACAGGGGGTACGAGCAGTACTTC. Translated: CASSHNRDRGYEQYF.

There are a few counts of this clone. The CDR3 sequence is CASSFRLALSYEQYF. As DNA, the CDR3 is TGCGCCAGCAGCTTCCGACTAGCACTTAGCTACGAGCAGTACTTC. The chain uses TRBV4-1 and TRBJ2-7; 7 positions agree with TRBD2. CDR3 length: 15 amino acids. Per the germline V gene, CDR1 is MGHRA and CDR2 is YSYEKL. V shed 5 bases, J shed 3 bases, and the junction held 10 bases outside the gene matches.

CDR3 in DNA: TGCGCCAGCAGCCGGGAGCCTGATCATGAGCAGTTCTTC. Translating gives CASSREPDHEQFF. This chain uses TRBV5-1 with TRBJ2-1; D may be TRBD2 (6 bases). The V gene lost 4 bases and the J gene lost 8 bases, with 13 bases spanning the gap. Per germline, CDR1 SGHRS and CDR2 YFSETQ. The CDR3 contains 13 residues.

The chain recombines TRBV30 with TRBJ2-6; weak D call: TRBD1 (6 bases). The CDR3 is 16 amino acids. Germline-derived CDR1 and CDR2 are GTSNPN and SVGIG (reference sequence). V was pared by 7 bases and J by 0 bases, with 16 bases between. CDR3 DNA: TGTGCCTCCCTAGGGGGTTTTCCCTCTGGGGCCAACGTCCTGACTTTC. This codes for CASLGGFPSGANVLTF.

The CDR3 reads CSVRSGLSYEQYF. CDR3 nucleotide sequence: TGCAGCGTTCGTTCCGGACTCTCCTACGAGCAGTACTTC. The J gene is TRBJ2-7, the V gene TRBV29-1; D possibly corresponds to TRBD2 (5 bases). The V gene lost 5 bases and the J gene lost 0 bases, with 11 bases spanning the gap. From germline, CDR1 is SQVTM and CDR2 ANQGSEA. This CDR3 has 13 amino acids.

This clone was observed many times. This chain joins TRBV6-5 and TRBJ1-1; 7 positions agree with TRBD1. V shed 0 bases and J 8 bases; nucleotides not matched to a gene: 12. The CDR3 is 16 amino acids. Germline-derived CDR1 and CDR2 are MNHEY and SVGAGI. This CDR3 reads CASSYSIQGSDSEAFF. The CDR3 region has the DNA TGTGCCAGCAGTTACTCGATACAGGGGAGCGATTCCGAAGCTTTCTTT.

This clone was observed a few times. The chain employs TRBV29-1 and TRBJ1-2; D remains ambiguous. There are 8 residues in the CDR3. Germline CDR1 is SQVTM and CDR2 is ANQGSEA. The CDR3 coding sequence is TGCACATGGGATGGCTACACCTTC. Its translation: CTWDGYTF.

The V gene is TRBV5-1, the J gene TRBJ2-2; TRBD1 matches 8 bases. This CDR3 spans 14 amino acids. Germline-derived CDR1 and CDR2 are SGHRS and YFSETQ. V dropped 2 bases and J dropped 7; count of bases not matched to a gene: 4. The CDR3 nucleotides read TGCGCCAGCAGCTTTGACAGGGGTATCGGGGAGCTGTTTTTT. This translates into CASSFDRGIGELFF.

The chain has TRBV5-1 and TRBJ2-7; the D gene is possibly TRBD2 (5 bases). Looked up from germline, CDR1 is SGHRS and CDR2 is YFSETQ. The CDR3 extends over 12 amino acids. V shed 5 bases and J shed 7 bases, with 13 bases lying between them. The CDR3 DNA sequence: TGCGCCAGCAGATATCGATCGGGGGAGCAGTACTTC. Protein product: CASRYRSGEQYF.

The CDR3 region is CASSPRVDRDYGYTF. As DNA, the CDR3 is TGTGCCAGCAGCCCTAGAGTTGACAGGGACTATGGCTACACCTTC. The chain links TRBV7-2 to TRBJ1-2; 7 nucleotides line up with TRBD1. With 5 bases clipped from V and 3 bases from J, the junction kept 9 bases outside the gene matches. Germline lookup yields CDR1 SGHTA and CDR2 FQGNSA. CDR3 length: 15 amino acids. Full variable domain (missing parts from reference TRBV7-2 and TRBJ1-2): GAGVSQSPSNKVTEKGKDVELRCDPISGHTALYWYRQSLGQGLEFLIYFQGNSAPDKSGLPSDRFSAERTGGSVSTLTIQRTQQEDSAVYLCASSPRVDRDYGYTFGSGTRLTVV.

This clone was seen only a few times. The genes are TRBV5-4 and TRBJ2-1; D remains unclear. Germline V gene data show CDR1 as SGHNT and CDR2 as YYREEE (reference sequence). The CDR3 length is 15 residues. The germline V and J ends were trimmed by 0 bases and 0 bases, with 7 bases remaining between them. CDR3 sequence reads: CASSLGGLSYNEQFF. Here the CDR3 DNA reads TGTGCCAGCAGCTTGGGCGGCCTCTCCTACAATGAGCAGTTCTTC.

This chain links TRBV5-6 with TRBJ2-7, with TRBD2 as a possible D gene (5 bases). The CDR3 loop spans 16 amino acids. Germline loops: CDR1 SGHDT, CDR2 YYEEEE. V was clipped by 5 bases and J by 0 bases, with 18 bases between them. CDR3 in DNA: TGTGCCAGCAGACACCTTTCGGGAACTAGCTCCTACGAGCAGTACTTC. It specifies CASRHLSGTSSYEQYF.

This chain uses TRBV2 with TRBJ2-5; TRBD1 is a possible D gene (5 bases). The V end lost 4 bases, the J end lost 3 bases, and 9 bases lay between the germline ends. Germline values: CDR1 SNHLY, CDR2 FYNNEI. The CDR3 sequence is 13 residues long. CDR3 DNA sequence: TGTGCCAGCAGTGGCGTGACAGAAGAGACCCAGTACTTC. It encodes CASSGVTEETQYF.

This clone was seen once. This chain uses TRBV5-4 with TRBJ1-1, with a possible D match to TRBD1 (6 bases). V shed 4 bases and J shed 5 bases, with 6 bases lying between them. Germline V gives CDR1 SGHNT, CDR2 YYREEE (reference sequence). This CDR3 region has 11 residues. The CDR3 DNA sequence: TGTGCCAGCAGCAGGGGGACTGAAGCTTTCTTT. The encoded protein is CASSRGTEAFF.

This clone came up once. V and J are TRBV18 and TRBJ2-4; D not certain. CDR1 is KGHSH, CDR2 LQKENI, per germline. There are 14 residues in the CDR3. V shed 2 bases and J shed 7 bases, with 12 bases lying between them. The CDR3 reads CASSPTVASNIQYF. CDR3 nucleotide sequence: TGTGCCAGCTCACCAACAGTAGCCAGTAACATTCAGTACTTC. Combining the CDR3 with reference TRBV18 and TRBJ2-4 gives the whole variable domain NAGVMQNPRHLVRRRGQEARLRCSPMKGHSHVYWYRQLPEEGLKFMVYLQKENIIDESGMPKERFSAEFPKEGPSILRIQQVVRGDSAAYFCASSPTVASNIQYFGAGTRLSVL.

The V gene is TRBV7-9, the J gene TRBJ1-4, with D possibly matching TRBD1 (5 bases). Trimming removed 5 bases at V and 8 bases at J, with 21 bases between. Looked up from germline, CDR1 is SEHNR and CDR2 is FQNEAQ (reference sequence). The length of the CDR3 is 16 residues. The CDR3 reads CASSRRDVTVGEKLFF. The CDR3 DNA reads TGTGCCAGCAGCCGCCGGGACGTGACAGTAGGAGAAAAACTGTTTTTT.

The chain carries TRBV30 and TRBJ2-5; D uncertain. Trimming stripped 5 bases from V and 1 base from J, with 5 bases between. CDR1 and CDR2 (germline): GTSNPN, SVGIG (reference sequence). The CDR3 contains 11 residues. The CDR3 spells CAWGLQETQYF. The CDR3 DNA reads TGTGCCTGGGGGCTCCAAGAGACCCAGTACTTC.

This clone was seen a few times. The chain couples TRBV6-5 to TRBJ1-2; the D gene is possibly TRBD1 (5 bases). V was trimmed by 5 bases and J by 8 bases, leaving 15 bases between them. The CDR3 is 13 residues long. The germline gives CDR1 MNHEY, CDR2 SVGAGI. CDR3 residues: CASSPSGDGGYTF. CDR3 nucleotide sequence: TGTGCCAGCAGTCCCTCGGGGGATGGAGGCTACACCTTC.

The CDR3 nucleotides read TGTGCCAGCGGGGAGACAGGGAACAATCAGCCCCAGCATTTT. Amino acids: CASGETGNNQPQHF. The V gene is TRBV6-6, the J gene TRBJ1-5; 7 bases are a match to TRBD1. CDR1 is MNHNY, CDR2 SVGAGI, per germline (reference sequence). The J segment lost 3 bases and the V segment lost 8 bases, leaving 7 bases of the junction unmatched. The CDR3 length is 14 residues.